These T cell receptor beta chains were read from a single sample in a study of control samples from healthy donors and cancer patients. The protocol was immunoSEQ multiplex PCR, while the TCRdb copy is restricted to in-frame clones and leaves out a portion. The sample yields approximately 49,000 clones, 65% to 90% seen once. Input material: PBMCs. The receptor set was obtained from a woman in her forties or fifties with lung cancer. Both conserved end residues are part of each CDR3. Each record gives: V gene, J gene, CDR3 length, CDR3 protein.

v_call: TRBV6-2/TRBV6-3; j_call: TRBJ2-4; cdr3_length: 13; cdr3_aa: CASTPKSPNIQYF
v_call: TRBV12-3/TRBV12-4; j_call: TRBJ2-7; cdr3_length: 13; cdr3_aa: CASSLFWRYEQYF
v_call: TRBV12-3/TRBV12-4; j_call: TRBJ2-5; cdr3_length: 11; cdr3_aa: CASRIQETQYF
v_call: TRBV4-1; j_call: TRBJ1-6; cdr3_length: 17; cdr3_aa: CASSQPPRQGENSPLHF
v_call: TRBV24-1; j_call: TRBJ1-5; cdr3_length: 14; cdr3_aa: CATSTGYSNQPQHF
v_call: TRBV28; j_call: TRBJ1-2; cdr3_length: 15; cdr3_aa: CASSFRDRGLYGYTF
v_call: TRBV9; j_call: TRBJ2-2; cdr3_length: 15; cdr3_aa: CASSVSPSNTGELFF
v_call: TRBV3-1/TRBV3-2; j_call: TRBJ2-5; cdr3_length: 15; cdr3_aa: CASNPSGGAGETQYF
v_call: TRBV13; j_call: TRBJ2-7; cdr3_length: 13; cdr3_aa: CASSPRSGPEQYF
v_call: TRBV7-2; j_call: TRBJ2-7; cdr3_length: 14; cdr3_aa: CASSLARPTYEQYF
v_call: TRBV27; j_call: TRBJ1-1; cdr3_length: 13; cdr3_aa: CASSLRINTEAFF
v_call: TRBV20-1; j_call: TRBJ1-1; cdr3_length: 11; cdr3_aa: CSARKETEAFF
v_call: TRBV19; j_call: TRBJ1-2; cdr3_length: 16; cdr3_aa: CASSIYGGSANYGYTF
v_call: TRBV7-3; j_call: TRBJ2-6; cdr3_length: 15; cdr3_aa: CASSLTTSGANVLTF
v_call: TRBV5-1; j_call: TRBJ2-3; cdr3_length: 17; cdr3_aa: CASSSGGTSGGTDTQYF
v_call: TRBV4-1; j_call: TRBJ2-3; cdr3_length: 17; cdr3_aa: CASSQGGSAGSTDTQYF
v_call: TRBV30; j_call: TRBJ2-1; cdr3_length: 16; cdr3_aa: CAWSTPWDRGNNEQFF
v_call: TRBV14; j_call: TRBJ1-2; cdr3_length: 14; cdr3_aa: CASSQVAVNYGYTF
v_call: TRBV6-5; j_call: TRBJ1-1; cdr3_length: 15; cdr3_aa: CASSSRTGGDTEAFF
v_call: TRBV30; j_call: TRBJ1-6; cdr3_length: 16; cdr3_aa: CAWSVGVILYNSPLHF
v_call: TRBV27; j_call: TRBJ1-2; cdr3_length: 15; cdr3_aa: CASSAVLQGADGYTF
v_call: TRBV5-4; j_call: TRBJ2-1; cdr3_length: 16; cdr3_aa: CASSFVQGSSYNEQFF
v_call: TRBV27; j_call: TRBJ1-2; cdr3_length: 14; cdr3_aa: CASSETGAIGGYTF
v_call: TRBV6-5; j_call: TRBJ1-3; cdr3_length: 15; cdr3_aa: CASSYSSGAGNTIYF
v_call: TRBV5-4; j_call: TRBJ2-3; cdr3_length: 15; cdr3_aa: CASSPGTGRADTQYF
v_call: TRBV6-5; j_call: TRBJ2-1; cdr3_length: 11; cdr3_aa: CASGLLTGKFF
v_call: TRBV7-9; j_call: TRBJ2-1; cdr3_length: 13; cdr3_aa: CASSLSADNEQFF
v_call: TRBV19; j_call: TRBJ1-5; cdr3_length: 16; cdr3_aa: CASSGNKQGAGQPQHF
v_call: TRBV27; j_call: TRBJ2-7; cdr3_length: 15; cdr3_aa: CASSLVAGAPYEQYF
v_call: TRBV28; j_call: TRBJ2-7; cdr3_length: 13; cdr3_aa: CASSYWQLREQYF